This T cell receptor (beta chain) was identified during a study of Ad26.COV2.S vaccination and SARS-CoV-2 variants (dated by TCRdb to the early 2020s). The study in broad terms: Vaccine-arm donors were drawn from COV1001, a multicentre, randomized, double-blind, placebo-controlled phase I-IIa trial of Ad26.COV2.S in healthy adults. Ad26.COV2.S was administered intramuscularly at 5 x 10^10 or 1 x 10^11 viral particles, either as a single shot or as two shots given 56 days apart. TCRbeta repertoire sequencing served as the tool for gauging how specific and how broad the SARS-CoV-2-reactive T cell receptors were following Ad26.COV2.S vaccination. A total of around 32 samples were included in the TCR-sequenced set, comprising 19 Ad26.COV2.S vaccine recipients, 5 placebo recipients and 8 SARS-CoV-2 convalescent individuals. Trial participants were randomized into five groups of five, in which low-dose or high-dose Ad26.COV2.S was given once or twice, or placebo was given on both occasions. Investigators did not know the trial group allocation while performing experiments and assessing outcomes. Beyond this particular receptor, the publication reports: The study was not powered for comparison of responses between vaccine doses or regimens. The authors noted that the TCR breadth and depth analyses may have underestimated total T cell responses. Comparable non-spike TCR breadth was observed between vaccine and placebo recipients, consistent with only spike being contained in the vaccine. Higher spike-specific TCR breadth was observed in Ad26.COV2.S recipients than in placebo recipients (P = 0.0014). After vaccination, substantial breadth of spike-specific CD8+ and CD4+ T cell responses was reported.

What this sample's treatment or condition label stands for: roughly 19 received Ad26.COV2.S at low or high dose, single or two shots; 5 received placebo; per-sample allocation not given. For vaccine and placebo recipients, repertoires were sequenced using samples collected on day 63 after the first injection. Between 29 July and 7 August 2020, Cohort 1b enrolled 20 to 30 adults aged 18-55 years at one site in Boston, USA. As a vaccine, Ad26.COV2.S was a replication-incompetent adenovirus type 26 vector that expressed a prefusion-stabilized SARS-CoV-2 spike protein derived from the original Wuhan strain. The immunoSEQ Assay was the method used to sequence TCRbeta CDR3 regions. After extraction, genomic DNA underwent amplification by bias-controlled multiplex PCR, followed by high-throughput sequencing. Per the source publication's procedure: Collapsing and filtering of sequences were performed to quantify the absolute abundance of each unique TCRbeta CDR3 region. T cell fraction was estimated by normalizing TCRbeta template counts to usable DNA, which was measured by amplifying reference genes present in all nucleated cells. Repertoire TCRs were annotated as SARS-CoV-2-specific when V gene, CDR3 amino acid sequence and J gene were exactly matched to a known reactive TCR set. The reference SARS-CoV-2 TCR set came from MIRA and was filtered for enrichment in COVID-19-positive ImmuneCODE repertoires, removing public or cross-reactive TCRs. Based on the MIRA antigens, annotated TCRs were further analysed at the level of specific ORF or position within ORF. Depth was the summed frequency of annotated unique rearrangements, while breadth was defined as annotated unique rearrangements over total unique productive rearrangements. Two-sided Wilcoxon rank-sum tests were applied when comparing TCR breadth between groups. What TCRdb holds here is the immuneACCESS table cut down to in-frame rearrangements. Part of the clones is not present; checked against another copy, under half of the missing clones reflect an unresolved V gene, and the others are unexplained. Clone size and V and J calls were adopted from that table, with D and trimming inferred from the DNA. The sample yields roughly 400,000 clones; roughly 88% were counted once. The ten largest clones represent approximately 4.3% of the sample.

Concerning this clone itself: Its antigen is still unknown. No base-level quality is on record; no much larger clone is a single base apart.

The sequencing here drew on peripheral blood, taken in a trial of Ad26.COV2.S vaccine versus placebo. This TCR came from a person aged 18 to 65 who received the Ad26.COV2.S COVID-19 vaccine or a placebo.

The CDR3 reads CASREGANTEAFF. The nucleotide sequence reads as follows: TGTGCCAGCAGAGAGGGGGCGAACACTGAAGCTTTCTTT. This chain joins TRBV9 to TRBJ1-1; TRBD1 matches 7 bases in the middle. The V end gives up 5 bases and the J end 1 base, leaving 2 bases in the junction not matched to a gene. The CDR3 measures 13 amino acids from cysteine to phenylalanine. Only the CDR3 part of the read is kept: 39 bases, read in frame from the first base. Sequences SGDLS (CDR1) and YYNGEE (CDR2) are obtained from the germline V gene.